The 20 T cell receptor beta chains listed next were all sequenced from one sample in a study of persistence of HIV-infected CD4 T cells. Sequencing used immunoSEQ version 4 in survey mode. The data were produced by immunoSEQ multiplex PCR, yet TCRdb's version contains in-frame clones alone and is incomplete. The sample lists about 5,000 clones, around two thirds occurring once. These receptors' antigens are unknown. Stimulation used 10 ug/mL lysate from CMV-infected fibroblasts. Sorting selected CD4+ T cells upregulating both CD40 ligand and CD69. Sequences were derived from CD4+ T cells sorted from PBMCs after approximately 19-hour stimulation, sampled from a patient who received antiretroviral therapy. These receptor sequences come from an adult man with HIV who was CMV-seropositive.

CDR3 sequence (DNA): TGTGCCAGCAGCCGCCGGGACAGGGCGAGTTCACCCCTCCACTTT. Translated: CASSRRDRASSPLHF. The chain is built from TRBV6-2 or TRBV6-3 and TRBJ1-6; 9 positions match TRBD1. V lost 6 bases to trimming and J lost 9 bases; unmatched junction nucleotides: 9. Looked up from germline, CDR1 is MNHEY and CDR2 is SVGEGT. The CDR3 is 15 amino acids.

The J gene is TRBJ1-2, the V gene TRBV27; no firm D call. The CDR3 spans 12 residues. The V gene lost 6 bases and the J gene lost 0 bases, with 5 bases spanning the gap. Germline CDR1 reads MNHEY; CDR2 reads SMNVEV (reference sequence). CDR3 sequence: CASRIPNYGYTF. The CDR3 nucleotides are TGTGCCAGCAGGATTCCTAACTATGGCTACACCTTC.

V usage is TRBV24-1 and J usage is TRBJ1-2, with TRBD1 as a possible D gene (5 bases). The length of the CDR3 is 13 residues. Germline V gene lookup returns CDR1 KGHDR and CDR2 SFDVKD. V shed 4 bases and J shed 4 bases, with 9 bases lying between them. The CDR3 is CATSDRQSYGYTF. CDR3 coding DNA: TGTGCCACCAGTGACCGACAGAGCTATGGCTACACCTTC.

The J gene is TRBJ2-1, the V gene TRBV9; D gene unclear. This CDR3 contains 12 residues. Germline CDR1 is SGDLS and CDR2 is YYNGEE. Trimming pared 7 bases from V and 15 bases from J, leaving 20 bases between. The CDR3, as DNA: TGTGCCAGCTCTCAGAAGGAATCGGATCCGTTCTTC. Protein: CASSQKESDPFF.

This clone was seen more than once but under ten times. The V call is TRBV30, the J call TRBJ1-5; 9 bases fit TRBD1. Unmatched junction bases numbered 6, after V lost 4 bases and J lost 2 bases. Germline CDR1 and CDR2: GTSNPN and SVGIG (reference sequence). The CDR3 runs 15 residues. The DNA of the CDR3 is TGTGCCTGGACTACAGGGGGCGCGGGCAATCAGCCCCAGCATTTT. This codes for CAWTTGGAGNQPQHF.

This clone has just a few counts. The rearrangement links TRBV19 to TRBJ1-1; D call uncertain. Per germline, CDR1 LNHDA and CDR2 SQIVND (reference sequence). This CDR3 spans 15 amino acids. The V end lost 7 bases, the J end lost 5 bases, and 20 bases lay between the germline ends. The CDR3 protein is CASKEGMGRGTEAFF. The CDR3 DNA is TGTGCCAGTAAAGAAGGTATGGGCCGAGGGACTGAAGCTTTCTTT. Combining the CDR3 with reference TRBV19 and TRBJ1-1 gives the whole variable domain DGGITQSPKYLFRKEGQNVTLSCEQNLNHDAMYWYRQDPGQGLRLIYYSQIVNDFQKGDIAEGYSVSREKKESFPLTVTSAQKNPTAFYLCASKEGMGRGTEAFFGQGTRLTVV.

Judged by abundance, this clone is medium-sized (0.01 to 0.1%). This rearrangement joins TRBV7-9 to TRBJ2-7, with a possible D match to TRBD1 (6 bases). The length of the CDR3 is 13 residues. V lost 3 bases and J 2 bases, leaving 8 bases between the germline ends. Looked up from germline, CDR1 is SEHNR and CDR2 is FQNEAQ (reference sequence). CDR3 nucleotide sequence: TGTGCCAGCAGCTTCACAGGGACCTACGAGCAGTACTTC. It specifies CASSFTGTYEQYF.

The chain is built from TRBV19 and TRBJ2-1, with TRBD1 matching over 8 bases. The CDR3 totals 16 residues. V lost 4 bases and J lost 0; bases outside the gene matches: 5. Germline V gene lookup returns CDR1 LNHDA and CDR2 SQIVND (reference sequence). DNA for the CDR3: TGTGCCAGTAGTAAGGACAGGGCAAGCTCCTACAATGAGCAGTTCTTC. Encoded protein: CASSKDRASSYNEQFF.

This chain joins TRBV4-2 and TRBJ1-4; D possibly corresponds to TRBD1 (5 bases). CDR3 length equals 15 residues. CDR1 and CDR2 from the germline V gene are LGHNA and YNFKEQ. V was clipped by 6 bases and J by 3 bases, with 14 bases between them. CDR3 sequence: CASSQWAGSNEKLFF. The CDR3 DNA sequence: TGTGCCAGCAGTCAATGGGCAGGGTCTAATGAAAAACTGTTTTTT.

The V call is TRBV19, the J call TRBJ1-6; D gene ambiguous. The germline V gene has CDR1 LNHDA and CDR2 SQIVND (reference sequence). CDR3 size: 15 residues. V was shortened by 7 bases and J by 1 base, with 11 bases between the two germline ends. CDR3 DNA: TGTGCCAGTAAGGATGACATATCCTATAATTCACCCCTCCACTTT. Translation: CASKDDISYNSPLHF. Based on the CDR3 plus reference TRBV19 and TRBJ1-6, the full variable domain is DGGITQSPKYLFRKEGQNVTLSCEQNLNHDAMYWYRQDPGQGLRLIYYSQIVNDFQKGDIAEGYSVSREKKESFPLTVTSAQKNPTAFYLCASKDDISYNSPLHFGNGTRLTVT.

This clone is labeled as large. V is TRBV5-6 and J is TRBJ1-1; 7 nucleotides align to TRBD1. V gave up 2 bases and J gave up 1 base; unmatched junction bases: 8. The germline CDR1 and CDR2 sequences are SGHDT and YYEEEE. This CDR3 comprises 16 residues. CDR3 protein: CASSFAAGTANTEAFF. The CDR3 nucleotides read TGTGCCAGCAGCTTCGCCGCTGGGACAGCGAACACTGAAGCTTTCTTT.

The gene calls are TRBV3-1 (or the pseudogene TRBV3-2) and TRBJ1-1; 7 bases are a match to TRBD1. Germline loops: CDR1 LGHDT, CDR2 YNNKEL (reference sequence). The CDR3 length is 17 residues. V lost 4 bases, J lost 3 bases, and 14 bases stayed unmatched. The CDR3 spells CASSPNNRRQGHTEAFF. As DNA, the CDR3 is TGTGCCAGCAGCCCCAACAACCGCAGACAGGGACACACTGAAGCTTTCTTT.

This clone was counted only a few times. This rearrangement joins TRBV6-6 to TRBJ2-5; TRBD2 matches at 10 bases. Per the germline V gene, CDR1 is MNHNY and CDR2 is SVGAGI (reference sequence). Losses at the gene ends were 7 bases for V and 5 bases for J; bases not matched to a gene: 10. The length of the CDR3 is 15 residues. Here the CDR3 reads CASIGSGGAGETQYF. CDR3 DNA: TGTGCCAGCATTGGGAGCGGGGGGGCAGGGGAGACCCAGTACTTC.

The chain is built from TRBV12-1 and TRBJ1-1. TRBV12-1 is a recognized pseudogene. This CDR3 region has 14 residues. Here the CDR3 reads CASSLGDPRTEAFF. CDR3 in DNA: TGTGCCAGCAGCTTGGGGGACCCACGCACTGAAGCTTTCTTT.

This clone showed up just once. The V call is TRBV5-1, the J call TRBJ2-3; 8 bases match TRBD2. CDR1 is SGHRS, CDR2 YFSETQ, per germline. With V trimmed by 0 bases and J by 2 bases, 5 bases remained unmatched. The CDR3 runs 16 residues. CDR3 bases: TGCGCCAGCAGCTTGGTCCGGGGGGGGACCACAGATACGCAGTATTTT. The encoded protein is CASSLVRGGTTDTQYF.

This chain uses TRBV18 with TRBJ1-5; no reliable D call. From germline, CDR1 is KGHSH and CDR2 LQKENI. V gave up 2 bases and J gave up 7 bases, with 15 bases separating them. There are 15 residues in the CDR3. CDR3 in amino acids: CASSPKAVRSQPQHF. CDR3 bases: TGTGCCAGCTCACCAAAAGCAGTTAGGAGCCAGCCCCAGCATTTT.

The rearrangement links TRBV20-1 to TRBJ2-1, with a possible D match to TRBD2 (5 bases). Germline V gene data show CDR1 as DFQATT and CDR2 as SNEGSKA (reference sequence). The CDR3 length is 11 residues. Trimming shortened V by 6 bases and J by 10 bases, and 13 bases separated the two germline ends. The CDR3, as DNA: TGCAGTGCCACTAGAGTCGGGGAGCAGTTCTTC. Residues: CSATRVGEQFF.

Comments on this clone: This same CDR3 is encoded by further DNA sequences in the sample. The CDR3 region is CASSERGNGYTF. The CDR3 nucleotides read TGTGCCAGCAGTGAACGGGGGAATGGCTACACCTTC. The chain joins TRBV2 to TRBJ1-2, with a possible D match to TRBD1 (5 bases). The ends were cut back, 2 bases at V and 6 bases at J, with 7 bases in the middle. The CDR3 contains 12 residues. Germline V gene data show CDR1 as SNHLY and CDR2 as FYNNEI.

The sample holds a few counts of this clone. This chain links TRBV19 with TRBJ1-1; 7 bases fit TRBD1. CDR1 and CDR2 from the germline V gene are LNHDA and SQIVND (reference sequence). J lost 5 bases, V lost 3 bases, and 12 bases had no gene match. The CDR3 sequence is 16 residues long. CDR3 in amino acids: CASSMGRGGGRTEAFF. CDR3 nucleotide sequence: TGTGCCAGTAGTATGGGGAGAGGGGGCGGTAGGACTGAAGCTTTCTTT.

This clone was detected once. This sequence joins TRBV19 and TRBJ1-3, with D hard to call. Germline lookup yields CDR1 LNHDA and CDR2 SQIVND (reference sequence). V lost 3 bases, J lost 6 bases, and 6 bases lay in between. The CDR3 consists of 12 residues. CDR3 protein: CASSIGLNTIYF. The DNA for the CDR3 is TGTGCCAGTAGTATTGGTTTAAACACCATATATTTT.